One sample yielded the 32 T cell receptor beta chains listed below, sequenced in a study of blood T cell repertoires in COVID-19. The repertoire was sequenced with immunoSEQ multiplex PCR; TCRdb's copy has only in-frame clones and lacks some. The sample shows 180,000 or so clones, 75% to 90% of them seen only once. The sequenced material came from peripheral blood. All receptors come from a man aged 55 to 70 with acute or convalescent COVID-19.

CDR3 sequence: CASSLAPGSSEYGYTF. The CDR3 DNA follows: TGCGCCAGCAGCTTGGCGCCGGGTTCCTCGGAATATGGCTACACCTTC. The chain couples TRBV5-1 to TRBJ1-2; D gene unclear. The CDR3 is 16 amino acids. V gave up 0 bases and J gave up 5 bases, with 17 bases separating them. Per the germline V gene, CDR1 is SGHRS and CDR2 is YFSETQ.

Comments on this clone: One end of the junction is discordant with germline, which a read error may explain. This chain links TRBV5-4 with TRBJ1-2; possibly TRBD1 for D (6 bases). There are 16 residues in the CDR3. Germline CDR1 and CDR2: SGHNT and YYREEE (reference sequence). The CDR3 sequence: CASRLETGTSNYGYTF. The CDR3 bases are TGTGCCAGCAGATTGGAGACAGGTACCTCCAACTATGGCTACACCTTC.

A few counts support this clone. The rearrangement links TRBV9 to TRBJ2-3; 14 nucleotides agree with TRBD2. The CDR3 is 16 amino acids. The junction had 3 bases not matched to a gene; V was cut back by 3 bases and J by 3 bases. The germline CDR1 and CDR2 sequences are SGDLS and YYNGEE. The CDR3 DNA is TGTGCCAGCAGCGGAGGACTAGCGGGAGGTACAGATACGCAGTATTTT. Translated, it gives CASSGGLAGGTDTQYF.

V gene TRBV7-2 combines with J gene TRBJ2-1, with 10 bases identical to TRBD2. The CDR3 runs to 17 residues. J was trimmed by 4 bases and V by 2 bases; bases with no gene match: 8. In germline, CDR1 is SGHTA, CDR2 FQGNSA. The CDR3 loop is CASSLYLAGEIYNEQFF. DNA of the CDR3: TGTGCCAGCAGCTTATACCTAGCGGGGGAGATTTACAATGAGCAGTTCTTC. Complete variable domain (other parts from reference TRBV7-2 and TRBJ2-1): GAGVSQSPSNKVTEKGKDVELRCDPISGHTALYWYRQSLGQGLEFLIYFQGNSAPDKSGLPSDRFSAERTGGSVSTLTIQRTQQEDSAVYLCASSLYLAGEIYNEQFFGPGTRLTVL.

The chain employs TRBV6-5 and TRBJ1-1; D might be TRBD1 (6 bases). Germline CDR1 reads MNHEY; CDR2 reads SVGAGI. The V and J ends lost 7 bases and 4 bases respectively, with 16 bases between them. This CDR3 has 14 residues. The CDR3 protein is CASINRVTGTEAFF. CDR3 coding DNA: TGTGCCAGCATTAACAGGGTCACTGGCACTGAAGCTTTCTTT.

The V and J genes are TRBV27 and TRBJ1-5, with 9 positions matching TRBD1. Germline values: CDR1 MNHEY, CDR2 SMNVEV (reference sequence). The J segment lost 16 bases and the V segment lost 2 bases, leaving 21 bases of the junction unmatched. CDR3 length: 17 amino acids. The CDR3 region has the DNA TGTGCCAGCAGTTTAAGCCGGGACAGGGATTGTACGCCCCATGGCCATTTT. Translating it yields CASSLSRDRDCTPHGHF.

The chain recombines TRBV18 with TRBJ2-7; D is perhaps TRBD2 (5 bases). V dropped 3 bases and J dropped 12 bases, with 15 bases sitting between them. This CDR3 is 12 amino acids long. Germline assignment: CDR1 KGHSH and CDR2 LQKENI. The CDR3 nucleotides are TGTGCCAGCTCACCCGGGGAGCGACCTGGGTACTTC. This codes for CASSPGERPGYF. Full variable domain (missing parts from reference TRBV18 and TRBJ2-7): NAGVMQNPRHLVRRRGQEARLRCSPMKGHSHVYWYRQLPEEGLKFMVYLQKENIIDESGMPKERFSAEFPKEGPSILRIQQVVRGDSAAYFCASSPGERPGYFGPGTRLTVT.

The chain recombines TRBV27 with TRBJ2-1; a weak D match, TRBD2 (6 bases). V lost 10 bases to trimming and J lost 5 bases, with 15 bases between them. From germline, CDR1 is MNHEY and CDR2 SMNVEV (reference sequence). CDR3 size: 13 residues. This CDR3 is CATRRTINNEQFF. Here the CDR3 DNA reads TGTGCCACCAGACGGACTATAAACAATGAGCAGTTCTTC.

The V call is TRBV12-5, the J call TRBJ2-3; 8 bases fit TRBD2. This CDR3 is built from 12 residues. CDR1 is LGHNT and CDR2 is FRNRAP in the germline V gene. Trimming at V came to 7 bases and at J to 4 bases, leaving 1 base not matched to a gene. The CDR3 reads CASAGGADTQYF. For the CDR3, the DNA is TGTGCTAGTGCGGGAGGGGCAGATACGCAGTATTTT.

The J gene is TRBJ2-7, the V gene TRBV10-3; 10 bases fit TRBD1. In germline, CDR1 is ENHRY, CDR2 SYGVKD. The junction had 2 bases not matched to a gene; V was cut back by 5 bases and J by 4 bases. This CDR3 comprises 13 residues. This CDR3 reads CAISRTGGYEQYF. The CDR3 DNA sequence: TGTGCCATCAGTCGGACAGGGGGGTACGAGCAGTACTTC.

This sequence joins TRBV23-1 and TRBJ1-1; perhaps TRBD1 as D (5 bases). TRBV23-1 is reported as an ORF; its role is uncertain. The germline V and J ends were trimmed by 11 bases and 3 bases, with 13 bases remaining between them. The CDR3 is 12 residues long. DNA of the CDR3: TGCGCCCTCACGGGGGGATACACTGAAGCTTTCTTT. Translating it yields CALTGGYTEAFF.

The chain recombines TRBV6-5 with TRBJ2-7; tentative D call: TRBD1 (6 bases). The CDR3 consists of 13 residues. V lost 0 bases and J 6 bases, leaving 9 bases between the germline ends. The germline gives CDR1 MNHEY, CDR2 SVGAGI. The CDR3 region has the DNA TGTGCCAGCAGTTACTCGAGGACAGTCGAGCAGTACTTC. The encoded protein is CASSYSRTVEQYF.

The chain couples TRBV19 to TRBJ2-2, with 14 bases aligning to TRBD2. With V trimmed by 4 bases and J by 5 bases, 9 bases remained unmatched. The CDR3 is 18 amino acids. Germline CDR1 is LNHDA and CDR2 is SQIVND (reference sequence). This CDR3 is CASSTGLAGAMRTGELFF. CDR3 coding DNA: TGTGCCAGTAGTACGGGACTAGCGGGAGCAATGAGGACCGGGGAGCTGTTTTTT.

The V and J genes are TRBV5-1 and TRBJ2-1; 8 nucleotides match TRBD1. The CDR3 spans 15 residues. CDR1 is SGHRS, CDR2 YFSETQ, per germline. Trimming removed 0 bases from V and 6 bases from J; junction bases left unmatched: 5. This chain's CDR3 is CASSLGTGGSNEQFF. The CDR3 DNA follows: TGCGCCAGCAGCTTGGGTACAGGGGGATCCAATGAGCAGTTCTTC.

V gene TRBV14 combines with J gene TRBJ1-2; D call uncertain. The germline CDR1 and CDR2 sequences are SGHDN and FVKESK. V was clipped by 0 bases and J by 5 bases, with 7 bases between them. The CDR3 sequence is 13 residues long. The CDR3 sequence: CASSQDRFYGYTF. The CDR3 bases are TGTGCCAGCAGCCAAGACAGGTTTTATGGCTACACCTTC.

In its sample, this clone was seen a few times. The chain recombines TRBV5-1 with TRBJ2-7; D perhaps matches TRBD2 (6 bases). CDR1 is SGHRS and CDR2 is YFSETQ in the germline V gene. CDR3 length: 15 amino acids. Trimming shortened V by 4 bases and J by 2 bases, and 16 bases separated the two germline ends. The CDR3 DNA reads TGCGCCAGCAGCCCCGCGGGGAACCGACCCTACGAGCAGTACTTC. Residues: CASSPAGNRPYEQYF.

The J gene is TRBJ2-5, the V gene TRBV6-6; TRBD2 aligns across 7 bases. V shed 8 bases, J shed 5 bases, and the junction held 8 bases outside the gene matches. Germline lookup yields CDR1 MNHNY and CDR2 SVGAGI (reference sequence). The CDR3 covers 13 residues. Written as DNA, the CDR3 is TGTGCCAGCGGAAGCGGGATCGCGGAGACCCAGTACTTC. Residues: CASGSGIAETQYF.

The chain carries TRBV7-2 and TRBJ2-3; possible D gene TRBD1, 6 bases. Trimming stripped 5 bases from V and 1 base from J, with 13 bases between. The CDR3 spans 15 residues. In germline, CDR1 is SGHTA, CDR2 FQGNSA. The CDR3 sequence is CASSPYRARTDTQYF. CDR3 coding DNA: TGTGCCAGCAGCCCGTACAGGGCACGCACAGATACGCAGTATTTT.

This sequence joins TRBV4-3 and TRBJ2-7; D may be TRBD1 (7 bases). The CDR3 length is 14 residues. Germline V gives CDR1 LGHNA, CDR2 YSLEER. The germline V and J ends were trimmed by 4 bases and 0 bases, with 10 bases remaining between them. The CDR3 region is CASSPGGSSYEQYF. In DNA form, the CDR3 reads TGCGCCAGCAGCCCAGGGGGGAGCTCCTACGAGCAGTACTTC.

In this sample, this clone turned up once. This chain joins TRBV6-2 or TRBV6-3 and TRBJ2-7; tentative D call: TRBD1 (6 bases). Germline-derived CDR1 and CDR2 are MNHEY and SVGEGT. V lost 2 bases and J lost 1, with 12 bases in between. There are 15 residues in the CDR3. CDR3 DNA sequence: TGTGCCAGCAGTTACCCACAGGGTTCATCCTACGAGCAGTACTTC. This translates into CASSYPQGSSYEQYF.

The DNA for the CDR3 is TGTGCCAGCAGCCAACGGGGGGAGGATGGCTACACCTTC. It yields the protein CASSQRGEDGYTF. V and J are TRBV2 and TRBJ1-2; a weak D match, TRBD1 (5 bases). This CDR3 has 13 residues. Looked up from germline, CDR1 is SNHLY and CDR2 is FYNNEI. V shed 6 bases and J shed 6 bases, with 14 bases lying between them.

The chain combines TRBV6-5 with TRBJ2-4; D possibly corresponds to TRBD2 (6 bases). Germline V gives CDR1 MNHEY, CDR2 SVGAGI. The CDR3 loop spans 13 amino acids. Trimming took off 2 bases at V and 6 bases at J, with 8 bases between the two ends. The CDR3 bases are TGTGCCAGCAGTTACCTGGGGGGAAACATTCAGTACTTC. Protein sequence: CASSYLGGNIQYF.

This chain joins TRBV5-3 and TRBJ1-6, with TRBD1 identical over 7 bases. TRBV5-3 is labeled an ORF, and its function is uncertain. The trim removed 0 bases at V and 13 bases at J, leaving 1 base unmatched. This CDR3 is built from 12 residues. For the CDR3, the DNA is TGTGCCAGAAGCTTGGGCAGGGGGCCCCTCCACTTT. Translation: CARSLGRGPLHF.

CDR3 region: CASSLAGSGAKNIQYF. The CDR3 DNA sequence: TGTGCCAGCAGTTTGGCCGGGAGCGGAGCCAAAAACATTCAGTACTTC. V is TRBV28 and J is TRBJ2-4; perhaps TRBD2 as D (6 bases). The CDR3 has 16 residues. Germline V gene data show CDR1 as MDHEN and CDR2 as SYDVKM. Between the trimmed V and J ends, which lost 3 bases and 0 bases, there was a span of 12 bases.

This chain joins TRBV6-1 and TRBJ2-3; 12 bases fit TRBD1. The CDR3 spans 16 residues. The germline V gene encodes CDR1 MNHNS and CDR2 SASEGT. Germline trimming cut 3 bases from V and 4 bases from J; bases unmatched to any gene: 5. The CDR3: CASSDPGQGAPDTQYF. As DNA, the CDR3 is TGTGCCAGCAGTGACCCGGGACAGGGGGCCCCAGATACGCAGTATTTT.

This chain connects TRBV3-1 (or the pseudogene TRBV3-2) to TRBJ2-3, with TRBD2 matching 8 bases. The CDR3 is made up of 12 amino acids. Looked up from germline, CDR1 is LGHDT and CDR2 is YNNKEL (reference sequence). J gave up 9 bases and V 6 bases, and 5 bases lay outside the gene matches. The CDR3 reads CASSFGGVTQYF. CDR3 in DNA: TGTGCCAGCAGTTTCGGGGGGGTCACGCAGTATTTT.

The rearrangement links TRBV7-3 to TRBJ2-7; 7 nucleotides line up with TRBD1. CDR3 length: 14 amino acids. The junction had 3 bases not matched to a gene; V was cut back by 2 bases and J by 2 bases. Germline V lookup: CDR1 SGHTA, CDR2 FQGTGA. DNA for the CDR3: TGTGCCAGCAGCTTAGAACAGGGGACCTACGAGCAGTACTTC. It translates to CASSLEQGTYEQYF.

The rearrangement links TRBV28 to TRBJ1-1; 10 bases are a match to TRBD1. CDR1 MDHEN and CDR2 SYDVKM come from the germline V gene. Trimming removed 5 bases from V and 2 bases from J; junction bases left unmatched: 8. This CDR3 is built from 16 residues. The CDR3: CASSRGQGGGNTEAFF. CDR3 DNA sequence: TGTGCCAGCAGTCGCGGACAGGGGGGGGGAAACACTGAAGCTTTCTTT.

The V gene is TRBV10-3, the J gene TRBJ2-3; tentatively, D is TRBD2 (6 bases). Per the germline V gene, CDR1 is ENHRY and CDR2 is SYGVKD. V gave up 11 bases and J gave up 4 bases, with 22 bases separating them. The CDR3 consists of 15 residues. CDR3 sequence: CASAEGRGEADTQYF. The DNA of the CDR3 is TGTGCCTCTGCCGAAGGGCGGGGAGAGGCAGATACGCAGTATTTT.

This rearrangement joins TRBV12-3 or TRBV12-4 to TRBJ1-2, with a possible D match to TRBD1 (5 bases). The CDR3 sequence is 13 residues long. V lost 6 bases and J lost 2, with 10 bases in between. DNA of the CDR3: TGTGCCAGCAGAGCGGGACGGAACTATGGCTACACCTTC. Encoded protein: CASRAGRNYGYTF.

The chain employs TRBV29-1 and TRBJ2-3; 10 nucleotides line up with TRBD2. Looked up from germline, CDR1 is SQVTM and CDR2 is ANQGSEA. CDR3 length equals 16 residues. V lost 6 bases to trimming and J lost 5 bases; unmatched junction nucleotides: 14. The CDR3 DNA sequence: TGCAGCGTGGGGTGGCGGAGCGGGAGGGCCAAAGATACGCAGTATTTT. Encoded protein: CSVGWRSGRAKDTQYF.

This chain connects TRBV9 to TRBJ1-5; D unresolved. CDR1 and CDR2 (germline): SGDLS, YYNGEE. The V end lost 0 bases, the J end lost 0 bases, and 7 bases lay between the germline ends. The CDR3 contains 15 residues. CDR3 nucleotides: TGTGCCAGCAGCGTAGAAGCGGATAGCAATCAGCCCCAGCATTTT. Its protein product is CASSVEADSNQPQHF.